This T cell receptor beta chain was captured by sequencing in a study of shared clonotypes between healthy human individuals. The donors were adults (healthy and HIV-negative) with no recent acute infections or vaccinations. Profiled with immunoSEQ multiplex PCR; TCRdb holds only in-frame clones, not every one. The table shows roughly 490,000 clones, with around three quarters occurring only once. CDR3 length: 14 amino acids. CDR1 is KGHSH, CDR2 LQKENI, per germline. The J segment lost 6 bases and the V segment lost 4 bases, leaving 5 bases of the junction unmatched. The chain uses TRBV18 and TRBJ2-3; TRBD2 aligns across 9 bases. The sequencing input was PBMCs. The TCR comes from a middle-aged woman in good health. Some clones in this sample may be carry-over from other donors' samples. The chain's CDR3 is CASSLAGEGDTQYF. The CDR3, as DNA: TGTGCCAGCTCACTAGCGGGAGAGGGTGATACGCAGTATTTT.